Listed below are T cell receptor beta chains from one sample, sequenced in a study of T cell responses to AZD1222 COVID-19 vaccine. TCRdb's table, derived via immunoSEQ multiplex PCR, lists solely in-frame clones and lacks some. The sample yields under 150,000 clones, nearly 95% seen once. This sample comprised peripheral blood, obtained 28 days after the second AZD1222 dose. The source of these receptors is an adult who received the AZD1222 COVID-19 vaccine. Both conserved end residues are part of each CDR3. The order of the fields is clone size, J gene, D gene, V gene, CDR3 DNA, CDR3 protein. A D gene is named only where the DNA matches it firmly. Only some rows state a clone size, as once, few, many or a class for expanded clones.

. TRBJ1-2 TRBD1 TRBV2 TGTGCCAGTGGACAGGGAAACTATGGCTACACCTTC CASGQGNYGYTF
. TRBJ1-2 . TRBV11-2 TGTGCCAGCAGCCTTAACAGGGTACCCAACTATGGCTACACCTTC CASSLNRVPNYGYTF
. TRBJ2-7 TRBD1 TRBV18 TGTGCCAGCTCACCCAAGCCGGGACAGCGCAACTACGAGCAGTACTTC CASSPKPGQRNYEQYF
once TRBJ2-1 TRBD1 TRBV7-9 TGTGCCAGCAGCCGGGACAGGGGGGGAGATGAGCAGTTCTTC CASSRDRGGDEQFF
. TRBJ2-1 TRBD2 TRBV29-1 TGCAGCGTTAGTAAAGCGGGAGTCAACAATGAGCAGTTCTTC CSVSKAGVNNEQFF
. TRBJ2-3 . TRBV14 TGTGCCAGCAGCCACCCGGGAGTGGTAGATACGCAGTATTTT CASSHPGVVDTQYF
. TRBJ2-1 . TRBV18 TGTGCCAGCTCACCACGCACCGGCTCCTACAATGAGCAGTTCTTC CASSPRTGSYNEQFF
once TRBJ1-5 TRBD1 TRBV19 TGTGCCAGTAGTCCCCGACAGGGCTCAGCGGGTCAGCCCCAGCATTTT CASSPRQGSAGQPQHF
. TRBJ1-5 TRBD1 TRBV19 TGTGCCAGTACCTCCTGGGGACAGGGCAATCAGCCCCAGCATTTT CASTSWGQGNQPQHF
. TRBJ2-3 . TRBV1 TGCACCAGCAGCCGAGAGGGCGGGAGACGTCTAGATACGCAGTATTTT CTSSREGGRRLDTQYF
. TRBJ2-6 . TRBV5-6 TGTGCCAGCAGCTTGGGCGGAGGGGCCAACGTCCTGACTTTC CASSLGGGANVLTF
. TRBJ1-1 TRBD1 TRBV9 TGTGCCAGCAGCGGACAGGGGGCGCGGACTGAAGCTTTCTTT CASSGQGARTEAFF
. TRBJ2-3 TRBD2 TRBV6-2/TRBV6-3 TGTGCCAGCAGTTACAGCGGGAGGGCCTTAGGAACAGATACGCAGTATTTT CASSYSGRALGTDTQYF
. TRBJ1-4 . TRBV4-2 TGTGCCAGCAGCCAAGATAGCAGGACGAGGTTTCAAGAAAAACTGTTTTTT CASSQDSRTRFQEKLFF
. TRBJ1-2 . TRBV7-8 TGTGCCAGCAGCTTAGAAGGCGGGGACTATGGCTACACCTTC CASSLEGGDYGYTF
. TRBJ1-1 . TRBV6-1 TGTGCCAGCAGTGACGCTCTGGGGACTGAAGCTTTCTTT CASSDALGTEAFF
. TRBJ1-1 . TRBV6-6 TGTGCCAGCAGTTACGGAGGACGGAACACTGAAGCTTTCTTT CASSYGGRNTEAFF
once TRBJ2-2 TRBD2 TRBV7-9 TGTGCCAGCAGCTTAGGGGGACTAGCGGGACCTACCGGGGAGCTGTTTTTT CASSLGGLAGPTGELFF
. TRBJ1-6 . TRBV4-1 TGCGCCAGCAGCCAAGTCAGGGGACTCTATAATTCACCCCTCCACTTT CASSQVRGLYNSPLHF
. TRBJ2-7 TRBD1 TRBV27 TGTGCCAGCAGTATCACAGGGGTCTCGGCCTACGAGCAGTACTTC CASSITGVSAYEQYF
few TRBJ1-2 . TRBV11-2 TGTGCCAGCAGCTTAATGGGGGTTGGCTACACCTTC CASSLMGVGYTF
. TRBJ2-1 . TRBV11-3 TGTGCCAGCAGCATGGGACTGGGAGCGGGTGAGCAGTTCTTC CASSMGLGAGEQFF
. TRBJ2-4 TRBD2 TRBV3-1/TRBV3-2 TGTGCCAGCAGCCTTCGAGCTAGCGGGAGGGCCGGGATTCAGTACTTC CASSLRASGRAGIQYF
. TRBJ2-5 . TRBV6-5 TGTGCCAGCAGTTACGGTATACTCGAGACCCAGTACTTC CASSYGILETQYF
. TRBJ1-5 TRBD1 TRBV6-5 TGTGCCAGCACGGGGGACAGTAATCAGCCCCAGCATTTT CASTGDSNQPQHF
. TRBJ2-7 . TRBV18 TGTGCCAGCTCACTATCCTACGAGCAGTACTTC CASSLSYEQYF
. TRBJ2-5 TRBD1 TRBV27 TGTGCCAGCAGGTCAACAGGGGGCTCGGAGACCCAGTACTTC CASRSTGGSETQYF
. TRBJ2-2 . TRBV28 TGTGCCAGCAGGGCTAGCGTAAACACCGGGGAGCTGTTTTTT CASRASVNTGELFF
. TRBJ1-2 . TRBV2 TGTGCCAGCACCATCCGTCCCCGGACGAGCGGCTACACCTTC CASTIRPRTSGYTF
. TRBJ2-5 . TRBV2 TGTGCCAGCAGCATCGGGGTTGAGACCCAGTACTTC CASSIGVETQYF
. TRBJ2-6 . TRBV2 TGTGCCAGCAGTGGAAGGTTGTCTGGGGCCAACGTCCTGACTTTC CASSGRLSGANVLTF
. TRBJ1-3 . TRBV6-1 TGTGCCAGCAGTGAAGCGGGTTGGGGGACCACTGGAAACACCATATATTTT CASSEAGWGTTGNTIYF
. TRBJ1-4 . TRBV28 TGTGCCAGCAGTTCCGTTGAGCGGGTTGATCGTGAAAAACTGTTTTTT CASSSVERVDREKLFF
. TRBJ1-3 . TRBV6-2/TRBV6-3 TGTGCCAGCAGTTCCCCAAGGGGGTCTACGGGAAACACCATATATTTT CASSSPRGSTGNTIYF
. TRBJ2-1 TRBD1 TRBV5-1 TGCGCCAGCAGATCTACCGGGACAGGGAACAATGAGCAGTTCTTC CASRSTGTGNNEQFF
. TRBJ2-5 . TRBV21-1 TGTGCCAGCAGCAACGCCGGCCCCCAAGAGACCCAGTACTTC CASSNAGPQETQYF
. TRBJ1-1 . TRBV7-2 TGTGCCAGCAGCCCCGGGCAGGGGCAGACTGAAGCTTTCTTT CASSPGQGQTEAFF
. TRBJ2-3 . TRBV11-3 TGTGCCAGCAGCCCGGGACTTATGACAGATACGCAGTATTTT CASSPGLMTDTQYF
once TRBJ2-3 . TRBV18 TGTGCCAGCTCACCTCTTGGCAGCACAGATACGCAGTATTTT CASSPLGSTDTQYF
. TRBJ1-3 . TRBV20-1 TGCAGTGCTAGTAGGGCCCCCGGCTCTGGAAACACCATATATTTT CSASRAPGSGNTIYF
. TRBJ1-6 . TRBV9 TGTGCCAGCAGCGTAGGAGAATCACCCCTCCACTTT CASSVGESPLHF
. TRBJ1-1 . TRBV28 TGTGCCAGCAGTTTCGGGTTTGCTGGAGAGGGCACTGAAGCTTTCTTT CASSFGFAGEGTEAFF
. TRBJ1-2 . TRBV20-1 TGCAGTGCTGGTGAGGTTAACTATGGCTACACCTTC CSAGEVNYGYTF
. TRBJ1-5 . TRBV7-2 TGTGCCAGCAGCTTTGGGCCAAATCAGCCCCAGCATTTT CASSFGPNQPQHF
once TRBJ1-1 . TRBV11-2 TGTGCCAGCACCCCAAGTATCTACACTGAAGCTTTCTTT CASTPSIYTEAFF
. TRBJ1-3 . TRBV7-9 TGTGCCAGCAGCTTTCAGGGTACGTCTGGAAACACCATATATTTT CASSFQGTSGNTIYF
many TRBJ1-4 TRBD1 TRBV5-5 TGTGCCAGCAGCATGACAGGGGCGGGTGAAAAACTGTTTTTT CASSMTGAGEKLFF
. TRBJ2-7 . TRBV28 TGTGCCACCAAGGTGGAGGAGAGCTCCTACGAGCAGTACTTC CATKVEESSYEQYF
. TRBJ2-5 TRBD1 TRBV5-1 TGCGCCAGCAGCTCGGGACAGGGTAAATCAGAGACCCAGTACTTC CASSSGQGKSETQYF
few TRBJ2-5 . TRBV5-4 TGTGCCAGCAGCTTGGAACAAGAGACCCAGTACTTC CASSLEQETQYF
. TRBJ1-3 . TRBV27 TGTGCCAGCAGTGCTAGCGGGGGGCCCGGAAACACCATATATTTT CASSASGGPGNTIYF
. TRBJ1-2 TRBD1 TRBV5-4 TGTGCCAGCAGCCCCGTGGGACAGGGGAGCTATGGCTACACCTTC CASSPVGQGSYGYTF
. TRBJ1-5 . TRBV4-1 TGCGCCAGCAGCCAAGAACAGGGACGGGGCAATCAGCCCCAGCATTTT CASSQEQGRGNQPQHF